A selection of T cell receptor beta chains follows, all from one sample in a study of post-analysis software for immune sequencing data. Via MiXCR, TCRdb re-called the PCR reads, giving one row per CDR3 protein. The sample lists hundreds of thousands of distinct CDR3 sequences, 55% to 60% occurring once. The sequenced sample consisted of blood. The receptors shown here come from a girl aged 2-15 years with multiple sclerosis. The CDR3 runs from the conserved cysteine through the conserved F or W. D genes are given only for firm matches. Clone size appears in some rows only: once, few, many, or a class for an expanded clone.

>13|TRBJ2-1|TRBD2|TRBV29-1|-
CSVSTSGWNEQFF
TGCAGCGTTTCGACTAGCGGGTGGAATGAGCAGTTCTTC
>17|TRBJ2-3|TRBD2|TRBV4-1|few
CASSQGGSGRAEDTQYF
TGCGCCAGCAGCCAAGGTGGTAGCGGGAGGGCCGAAGATACGCAGTATTTT
>15|TRBJ2-7|TRBD2|TRBV20-1|few
CSARVISGRAHEQYF
TGCAGTGCTAGAGTTATTAGCGGGAGGGCCCACGAGCAGTACTTC
>14|TRBJ2-3|-|TRBV7-2|-
CASSRPLSTDTQYF
TGTGCCAGCAGCCGCCCTCTCAGCACAGATACGCAGTATTTT
>13|TRBJ2-7|-|TRBV10-3|-
CAIKSGKQDEQYF
TGTGCCATCAAATCGGGCAAGCAGGACGAGCAGTACTTC
>16|TRBJ2-7|TRBD1|TRBV20-1|-
CSATNWGQGIVYEQYF
TGCAGTGCGACAAACTGGGGACAGGGAATTGTCTACGAGCAGTACTTC
>13|TRBJ2-1|TRBD1|TRBV6-2/TRBV6-3|-
CASKDRGYNEQFF
TGTGCCAGCAAGGACAGGGGCTACAATGAGCAGTTCTTC
>12|TRBJ2-5|-|TRBV5-1|-
CASGNSEETQYF
TGCGCCAGCGGCAACTCCGAAGAGACCCAGTACTTC
>22|TRBJ2-2|TRBD1|TRBV2|-
CASSGPGQGIPTRRSNTGELFF
TGTGCCAGCAGCGGACCGGGACAGGGAATACCCACGCGGCGTTCGAACACCGGGGAGCTGTTTTTT
>14|TRBJ2-5|TRBD1|TRBV6-2/TRBV6-3|few
CASSLDRAVETQYF
TGTGCCAGCAGCTTGGACAGGGCGGTGGAGACCCAGTACTTC
>15|TRBJ2-3|-|TRBV20-1|-
CSGSRGGGRTDTQYF
TGCAGTGGTAGCAGGGGGGGAGGTCGCACAGATACGCAGTATTTT